The rows below give T cell receptor beta chains drawn from one sample of a study of Graves' ophthalmopathy and Graves' hyperthyroidism. TCRdb fed the multiplex PCR reads into MiXCR, producing one record per CDR3 protein. The data hold 740,000 or so distinct CDR3 sequences, with 40% observed a single time. Material for sequencing was peripheral blood. These receptors were taken from an adult man with Graves' ophthalmopathy. Each CDR3 is given with its conserved first and last residue. A D gene is named only where the DNA matches it firmly. The size entry is marked missing in some rows and otherwise reads once, few, many or a size class.

>TRBD1|TRBV25-1|.|TRBJ1-2
TGTGCCAGCAGAGTAGACAGGGTGGAAGGCTACACCTTC
CASRVDRVEGYTF
>TRBD1|TRBV7-9|many|TRBJ1-2
TGTGCCAGCAGCTTAGAAGCGACAGGGACAATAAGGCGTGGCTACACCTTC
CASSLEATGTIRRGYTF
>.|TRBV6-5|.|TRBJ2-7
TGTGCCAGCAGTTACTCATCAGGGGGGGTCTACGAGCAGTACTTC
CASSYSSGGVYEQYF
>.|TRBV25-1|few|TRBJ2-6
TGTGCCAGCGTGGGCGGTACGGCGGGGGCCAACGTCCTGACTTTC
CASVGGTAGANVLTF
>.|TRBV2|.|TRBJ1-2
TGTGCCAGCAGTGCAAAAGGGGGAGACTATGGCTACACCTTC
CASSAKGGDYGYTF
>.|TRBV7-9|many|TRBJ2-2
TGTGCCAGCAGCTACACAGAGACCGGGGAGCTGTTTTTT
CASSYTETGELFF
>TRBD1|TRBV6-1|many|TRBJ1-6
TGTGCCAGCAGGACAGGGTGGGAAGGCTCACCCCTCCACTTT
CASRTGWEGSPLHF
>TRBD1|TRBV27|.|TRBJ2-7
TGTGCCAGCAGCCTGTACGGGACAGCCTACGAGCAGTACTTC
CASSLYGTAYEQYF
>TRBD1|TRBV29-1|.|TRBJ1-5
TGCAGCGTCGGCGACAGGGTGCGTAATTCACCCCAGCATTTT
CSVGDRVRNSPQHF
>.|TRBV25-1|.|TRBJ2-6
TGTGCCAGCAGTCCTTCCTGGCCCACCCTAGGTGCCAACGTCCTGACTTTC
CASSPSWPTLGANVLTF
>.|TRBV9|.|TRBJ1-2
TGTGCCAGCAGCGTTGAAGCAAGAAGGACCTATGGCTACACCTTC
CASSVEARRTYGYTF
>.|TRBV19|many|TRBJ1-1
TGTGCCAGTAGCTACCTAACTGAAGCTTTCTTT
CASSYLTEAFF
>TRBD1|TRBV2|.|TRBJ1-1
TGTGCCAACAGAGGGGACAGGGGCGACACTGAAGCTTTCTTT
CANRGDRGDTEAFF
>.|TRBV11-2|.|TRBJ1-3
TGTGCCAGCAGCTCCAGGGACATTGGAAACACCATATATTTT
CASSSRDIGNTIYF
>.|TRBV25-1|.|TRBJ2-7
TGTGCCAGCAGTTTAAACAGGGGGGGAGAGGAGCAGTACTTC
CASSLNRGGEEQYF
>.|TRBV9|.|TRBJ2-1
TGTGCCAGCAGCGTAGGGGCAGGGGACAATGAGCAGTTCTTC
CASSVGAGDNEQFF
>.|TRBV20-1|few|TRBJ2-5
TGCAGTGCTCCTAGCGAGTGGGAGACCCAGTACTTC
CSAPSEWETQYF
>.|TRBV5-6|.|TRBJ1-1
TGTGCCAGCAGCTATACGACGGCTACTGAAGCTTTCTTT
CASSYTTATEAFF
>.|TRBV7-9|.|TRBJ1-4
TGTGCCAGCAGATATGAGGGGGGAAAACTGTTTTTT
CASRYEGGKLFF
>.|TRBV15|many|TRBJ1-2
TGTGCCACCAGCAGAGTTGGTCAGTATGGCTACACCTTC
CATSRVGQYGYTF
>.|TRBV12-3/TRBV12-4|.|TRBJ2-5
TGTGCCAGCAGCTTTAGTCCGGCGAAAATCCAAGAGACCCAGTACTTC
CASSFSPAKIQETQYF
>TRBD1|TRBV10-3|.|TRBJ1-2
TGTGCCACGAAGGGACAGGGTGCTTCTGGCTACACCTTC
CATKGQGASGYTF
>.|TRBV7-6|many|TRBJ2-5
TGTGCCAGCAGCTTAGCCCCTAACCAAGAGACCCAGTACTTC
CASSLAPNQETQYF
>TRBD1|TRBV24-1|.|TRBJ2-1
TGTGCCACTTCTCCGGGACAGGGCAACAATGAGCAGTTCTTC
CATSPGQGNNEQFF
>TRBD1|TRBV12-3/TRBV12-4|many|TRBJ1-6
TGTGCCAGCAGTTCGAGAACAGGGGCATCACCCCTCCACTTT
CASSSRTGASPLHF
>.|TRBV7-1|.|TRBJ1-3
TGTGCCAGCAGCGCAAGGAAGGCAGGCACTAGAAACACCATATATTTT
CASSARKAGTRNTIYF
>TRBD1|TRBV6-1|.|TRBJ2-5
TGTGCCAGCAGTAAGGGCAGGGGGGAGACCCAGTACTTC
CASSKGRGETQYF
>TRBD1|TRBV29-1|.|TRBJ1-2
TGCAGCGTCGGGACAGGGTTCGGCTATGGCTACACCTTC
CSVGTGFGYGYTF
>.|TRBV6-1|.|TRBJ1-2
TGTGCCAGCAGTCAATCAATAAATGGCTACACCTTC
CASSQSINGYTF
>TRBD1|TRBV12-3/TRBV12-4|few|TRBJ1-2
TGTGCCAGCAGCTATGACAGGGACGACTATGGCTACACCTTC
CASSYDRDDYGYTF
>TRBD2|TRBV20-1|many|TRBJ2-7
TGCAGTGCCACGACTAGCGCACCCTACGAGCAGTACTTC
CSATTSAPYEQYF
>TRBD1|TRBV20-1|many|TRBJ1-2
TGCAGTGCTAGAGGACCGACAGGGACGTTAGGCTACACCTTC
CSARGPTGTLGYTF
>.|TRBV19|.|TRBJ1-3
TGTGCCAGTAGTCCCTACGACAGGAATGGAAACACCATATATTTT
CASSPYDRNGNTIYF
>TRBD1|TRBV29-1|many|TRBJ2-7
TGCAGCGCCGACAGGGACTACGAGCAGTACTTC
CSADRDYEQYF
>TRBD2|TRBV9|.|TRBJ2-2
TGTGCCAGCAGCGTAGAAAGCGGGATGAACACCGGGGAGCTGTTTTTT
CASSVESGMNTGELFF
>TRBD1|TRBV7-9|few|TRBJ2-2
TGTGCCATCCGACAGGGGGCATACACCGGGGAGCTGTTTTTT
CAIRQGAYTGELFF
>.|TRBV19|.|TRBJ1-5
TGTGCCAGTAGTGCCCGTCGCAATCAGCCCCAGCATTTT
CASSARRNQPQHF
>.|TRBV29-1|.|TRBJ1-4
TGCAGCGGGGGGGCAGCGGGACAAGCAACTAATGAAAAACTGTTTTTT
CSGGAAGQATNEKLFF
>TRBD1|TRBV20-1|.|TRBJ1-2
TGCAGTGCTGGACAGGGGGATAACTATGGCTACACCTTC
CSAGQGDNYGYTF
>.|TRBV2|.|TRBJ1-3
TGTGCCAGCAGTGCCAGGGATTCGGGCTACACCATATATTTT
CASSARDSGYTIYF
>.|TRBV7-9|many|TRBJ1-1
TGTGCCAGCAGCTTAGCGGGCAGGGACACTGAAGCTTTCTTT
CASSLAGRDTEAFF
>TRBD1|TRBV5-4|.|TRBJ1-2
TGCGCCAGCAGCCTAACCGGGACAGGGGGGTACTATGGCTACACCTTC
CASSLTGTGGYYGYTF